This TCR beta chain was captured by sequencing in a study of T cell responses to AZD1222 COVID-19 vaccine. Background on the study: Both about-4-week and about-12-week second-dose recipients were combined.

The CDR3 runs to 15 residues. V lost 4 bases, J lost 9 bases, and 6 bases stayed unmatched. Germline CDR1 LGHDT, CDR2 YNNKEL (reference sequence). The data were produced by immunoSEQ multiplex PCR, yet TCRdb's version contains in-frame clones alone and is incomplete. The sample shows 95,000 to 150,000 clones, roughly nine tenths of them seen only once. A remark on this clone: Its antigen is undetermined.

The study's findings and limits: Once two AZD1222 doses were given, Spike-specific TCR breadth and depth went up. Of the AZD1222 recipients, only five to seven were seropositive at baseline.

This TCR derives from an adult in good health. The sequencing used peripheral blood, collected on day 0 of AZD1222 vaccination. The rearrangement links TRBV3-1 (or the pseudogene TRBV3-2) to TRBJ2-1; TRBD2 matches 13 bases. CDR3 residues: CASSRGLAGDPEQFF. The CDR3 bases are TGTGCCAGCAGCCGCGGACTAGCGGGAGATCCTGAGCAGTTCTTC.